The clone carrying this T cell receptor (beta chain) came up a few times. Everyone who took part was about 18 to 90 years old, and they came from about 25 US areas. Participant reports of clinical history set cohort assignment. These data come from a study of blood T cell repertoires in COVID-19. Study-wide background: Donors in the United States, Italy and Spain gave samples during acute or convalescent COVID-19.

Source study methods: By means of reference gene primer amplification, nucleated cell counts were estimated. Assay used: immunoSEQ multiplex PCR; TCRdb lists only in-frame clones, some missing. V and J calls plus clone size are reproduced from that table; the DNA served to infer D and trimming. Among about 370,000 clones listed, over 75% were seen once. The CDR3 totals 14 residues. The germline V gene has CDR1 LGHNA and CDR2 YNFKEQ. Trimming stripped 1 base from V and 4 bases from J, with 5 bases between. The V gene is TRBV4-2, the J gene TRBJ2-6; the D gene is possibly TRBD2 (5 bases). This TCR came from a man aged 18 to 29 who had recovered from COVID-19. What was sequenced was PBMCs or T cells enriched from blood (not recorded which). The CDR3 sequence is CASSQAGGANVLTF. In nucleotides, the CDR3 is TGTGCCAGCAGCCAAGCGGGAGGGGCCAACGTCCTGACTTTC.